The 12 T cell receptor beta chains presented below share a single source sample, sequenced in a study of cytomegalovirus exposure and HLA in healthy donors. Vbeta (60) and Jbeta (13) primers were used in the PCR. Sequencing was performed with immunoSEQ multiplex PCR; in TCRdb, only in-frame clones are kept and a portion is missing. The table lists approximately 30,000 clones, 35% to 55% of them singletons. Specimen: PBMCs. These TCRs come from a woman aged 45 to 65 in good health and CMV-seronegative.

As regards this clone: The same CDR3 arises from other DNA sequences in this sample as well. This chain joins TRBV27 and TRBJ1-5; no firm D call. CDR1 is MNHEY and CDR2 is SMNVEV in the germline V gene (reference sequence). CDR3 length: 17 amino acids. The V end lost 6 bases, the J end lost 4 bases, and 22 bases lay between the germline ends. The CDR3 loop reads CASSINSLGRKNQPQHF. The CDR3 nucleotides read TGTGCCAGCAGCATAAACTCCCTGGGGAGGAAAAATCAGCCCCAGCATTTT.

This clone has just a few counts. This CDR3 is CASSAARQGRETQYF. For the CDR3, the DNA is TGTGCCAGCAGCGCGGCCCGACAGGGGAGAGAGACCCAGTACTTC. The chain uses TRBV6-1 and TRBJ2-5; 8 bases agree with TRBD1. The CDR3 runs to 15 residues. The ends lost 6 bases at V and 4 bases at J; junction bases unmatched: 10. Germline V gene lookup returns CDR1 MNHNS and CDR2 SASEGT.

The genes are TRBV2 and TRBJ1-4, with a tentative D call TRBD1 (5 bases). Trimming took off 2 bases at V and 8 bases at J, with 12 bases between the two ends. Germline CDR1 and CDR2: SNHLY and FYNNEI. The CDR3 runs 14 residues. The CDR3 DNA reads TGTGCCAGCAGTGAATTAGGGTGGGGCGAAAAACTGTTTTTT. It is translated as CASSELGWGEKLFF. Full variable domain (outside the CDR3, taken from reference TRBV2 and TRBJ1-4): EPEVTQTPSHQVTQMGQEVILRCVPISNHLYFYWYRQILGQKVEFLVSFYNNEISEKSEIFDDQFSVERPDGSNFTLKIRSTKLEDSAMYFCASSELGWGEKLFFGSGTQLSVL.

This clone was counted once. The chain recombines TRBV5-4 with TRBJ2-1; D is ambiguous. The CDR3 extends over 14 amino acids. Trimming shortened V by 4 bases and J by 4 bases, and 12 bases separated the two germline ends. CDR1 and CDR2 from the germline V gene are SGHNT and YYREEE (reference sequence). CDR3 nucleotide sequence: TGTGCCAGCAGCCGTCTCGATCGGTACAATGAGCAGTTCTTC. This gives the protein CASSRLDRYNEQFF.

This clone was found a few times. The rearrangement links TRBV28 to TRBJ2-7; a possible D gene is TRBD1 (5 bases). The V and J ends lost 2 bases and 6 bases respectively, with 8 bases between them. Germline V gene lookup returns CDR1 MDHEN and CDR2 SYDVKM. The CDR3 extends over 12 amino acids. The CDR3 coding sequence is TGTGCCAGCAGTTTAAAAGGGGTCGAGCAGTACTTC. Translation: CASSLKGVEQYF.

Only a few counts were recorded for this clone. CDR3 coding DNA: TGTGCCAGCAGCTTAGGGGAGACCTCAGGCTACACCTTC. This gives the protein CASSLGETSGYTF. The chain has TRBV7-9 and TRBJ1-2; D call uncertain. The ends were cut back, 1 base at V and 8 bases at J, with 11 bases in the middle. Germline CDR1 SEHNR, CDR2 FQNEAQ (reference sequence). The CDR3 is made up of 13 amino acids.

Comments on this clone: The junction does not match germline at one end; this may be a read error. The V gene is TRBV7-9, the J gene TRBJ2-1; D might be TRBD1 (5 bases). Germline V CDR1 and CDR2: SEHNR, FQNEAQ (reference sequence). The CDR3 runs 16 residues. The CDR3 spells CSSSPGVLGENNEQFF. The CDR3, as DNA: TGTTCCAGCAGCCCTGGGGTCCTAGGGGAAAACAATGAGCAGTTCTTC.

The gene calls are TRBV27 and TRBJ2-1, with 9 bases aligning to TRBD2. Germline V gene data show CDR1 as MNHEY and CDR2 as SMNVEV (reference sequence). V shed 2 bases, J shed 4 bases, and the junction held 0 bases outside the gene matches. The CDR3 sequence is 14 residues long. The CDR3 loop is CASSLLAGYNEQFF. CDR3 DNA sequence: TGTGCCAGCAGTTTACTAGCGGGATACAATGAGCAGTTCTTC.

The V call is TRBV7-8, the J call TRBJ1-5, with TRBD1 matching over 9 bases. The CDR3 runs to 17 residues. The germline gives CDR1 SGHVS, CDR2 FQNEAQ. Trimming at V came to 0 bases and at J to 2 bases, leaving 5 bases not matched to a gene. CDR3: CASSLAGTGTRNQPQHF. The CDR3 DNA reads TGTGCCAGCAGCTTAGCCGGGACAGGGACCCGCAATCAGCCCCAGCATTTT.

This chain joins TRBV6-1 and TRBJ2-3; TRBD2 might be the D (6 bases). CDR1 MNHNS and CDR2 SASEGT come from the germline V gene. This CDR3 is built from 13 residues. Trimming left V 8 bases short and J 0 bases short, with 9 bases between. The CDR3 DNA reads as TGTGCCAGCCGGGGGTCTAGCACAGATACGCAGTATTTT. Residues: CASRGSSTDTQYF.

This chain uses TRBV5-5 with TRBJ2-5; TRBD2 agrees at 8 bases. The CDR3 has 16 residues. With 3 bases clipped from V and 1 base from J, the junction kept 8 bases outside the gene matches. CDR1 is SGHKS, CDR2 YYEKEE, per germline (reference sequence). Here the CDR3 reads CASSSGVGGGQETQYF. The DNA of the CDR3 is TGTGCCAGCAGCTCGGGTGTCGGGGGGGGCCAAGAGACCCAGTACTTC. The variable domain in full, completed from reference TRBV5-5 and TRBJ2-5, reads DAGVTQSPTHLIKTRGQQVTLRCSPISGHKSVSWYQQVLGQGPQFIFQYYEKEERGRGNFPDRFSARQFPNYSSELNVNALLLGDSALYLCASSSGVGGGQETQYFGPGTRLLVL.

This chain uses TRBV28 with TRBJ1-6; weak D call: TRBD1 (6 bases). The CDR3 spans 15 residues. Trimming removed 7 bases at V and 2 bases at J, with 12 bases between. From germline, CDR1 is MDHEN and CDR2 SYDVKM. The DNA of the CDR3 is TGTGCCAGCAATCCACAGGGTGCCTATAATTCACCCCTCCACTTT. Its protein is CASNPQGAYNSPLHF.